This TCR beta chain was captured in a study of cytomegalovirus exposure and HLA in healthy donors. All the people who gave samples were healthy bone marrow donors. PCR involved 60 Vbeta and 13 Jbeta primers. Assay: immunoSEQ multiplex PCR; the TCRdb copy retains only in-frame clones and omits some. The sample shows approximately 120,000 clones, and about 0.93% sits with its ten largest clones. V shed 2 bases and J shed 5 bases, with 9 bases lying between them. Germline lookup yields CDR1 ENHRY and CDR2 SYGVKD. CDR3 length: 14 amino acids. Sequences were obtained from PBMCs. This chain uses TRBV10-3 with TRBJ1-4; TRBD1 is a possible D gene (5 bases). This TCR derives from a man aged 18-30 years in good health and CMV-seronegative. The CDR3 nucleotides read TGTGCCATCAGTGAGGTGGGGGGGAATGAAAAACTGTTTTTT. Its protein is CAISEVGGNEKLFF.